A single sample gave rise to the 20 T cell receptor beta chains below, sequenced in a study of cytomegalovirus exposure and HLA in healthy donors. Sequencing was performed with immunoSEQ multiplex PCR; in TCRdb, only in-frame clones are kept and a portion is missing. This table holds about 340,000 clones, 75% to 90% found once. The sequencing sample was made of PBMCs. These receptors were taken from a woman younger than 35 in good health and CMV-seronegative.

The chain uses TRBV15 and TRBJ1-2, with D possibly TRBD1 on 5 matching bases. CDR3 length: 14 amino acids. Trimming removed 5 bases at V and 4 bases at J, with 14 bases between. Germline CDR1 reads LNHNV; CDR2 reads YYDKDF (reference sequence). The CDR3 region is CATSSTGHSYGYTF. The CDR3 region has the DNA TGTGCCACCAGCTCAACCGGACACTCCTATGGCTACACCTTC.

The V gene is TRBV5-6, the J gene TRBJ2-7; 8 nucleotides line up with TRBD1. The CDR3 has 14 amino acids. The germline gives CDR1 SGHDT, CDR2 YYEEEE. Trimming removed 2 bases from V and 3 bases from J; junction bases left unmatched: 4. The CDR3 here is CASSLPGGHYEQYF. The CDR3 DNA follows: TGTGCCAGCAGCTTACCAGGGGGCCACTACGAGCAGTACTTC.

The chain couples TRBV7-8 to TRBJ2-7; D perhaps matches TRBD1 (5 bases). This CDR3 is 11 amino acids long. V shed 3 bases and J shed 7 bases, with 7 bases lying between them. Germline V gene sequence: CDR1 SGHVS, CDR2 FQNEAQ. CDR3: CASSFQGEQYF. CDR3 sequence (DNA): TGTGCCAGCAGCTTCCAGGGTGAGCAGTACTTC.

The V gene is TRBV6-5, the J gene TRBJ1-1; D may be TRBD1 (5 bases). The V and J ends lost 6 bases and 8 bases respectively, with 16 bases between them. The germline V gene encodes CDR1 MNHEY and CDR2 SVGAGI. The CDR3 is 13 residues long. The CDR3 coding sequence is TGTGCCAGCAGCCCCGGCAGGGCAGTAGAAGCTTTCTTT. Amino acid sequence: CASSPGRAVEAFF.

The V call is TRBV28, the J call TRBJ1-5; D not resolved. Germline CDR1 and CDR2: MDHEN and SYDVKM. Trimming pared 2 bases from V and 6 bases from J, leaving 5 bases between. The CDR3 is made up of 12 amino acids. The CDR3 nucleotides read TGTGCCAGCAGTTTACCCGTTCAGCCCCAGCATTTT. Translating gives CASSLPVQPQHF. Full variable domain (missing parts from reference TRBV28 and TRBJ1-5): DVKVTQSSRYLVKRTGEKVFLECVQDMDHENMFWYRQDPGLGLRLIYFSYDVKMKEKGDIPEGYSVSREKKERFSLILESASTNQTSMYLCASSLPVQPQHFGDGTRLSIL.

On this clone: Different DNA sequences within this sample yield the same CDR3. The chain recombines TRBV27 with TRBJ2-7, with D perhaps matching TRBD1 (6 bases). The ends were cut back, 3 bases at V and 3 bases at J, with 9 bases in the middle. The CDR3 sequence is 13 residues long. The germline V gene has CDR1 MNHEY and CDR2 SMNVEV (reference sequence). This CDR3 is CASSFQDSYEQYF. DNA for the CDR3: TGTGCCAGCAGTTTCCAGGACAGCTACGAGCAGTACTTC.

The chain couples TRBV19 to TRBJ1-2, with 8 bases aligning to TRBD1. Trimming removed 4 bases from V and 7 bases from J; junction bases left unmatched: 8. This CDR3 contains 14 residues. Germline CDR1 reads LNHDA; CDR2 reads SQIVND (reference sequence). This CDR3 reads CASSTIQGAPGYTF. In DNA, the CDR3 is TGTGCCAGTAGTACAATCCAGGGGGCGCCTGGCTACACCTTC.

CDR3 sequence (DNA): TGTGCCAGCAGCTTAGTACAGGACACCAACACCGGGGAGCTGTTTTTT. The encoded protein is CASSLVQDTNTGELFF. The rearrangement links TRBV7-8 to TRBJ2-2; maybe TRBD1 (5 bases). Per germline, CDR1 SGHVS and CDR2 FQNEAQ. There are 16 residues in the CDR3. V shed 1 base and J shed 2 bases, with 11 bases lying between them.

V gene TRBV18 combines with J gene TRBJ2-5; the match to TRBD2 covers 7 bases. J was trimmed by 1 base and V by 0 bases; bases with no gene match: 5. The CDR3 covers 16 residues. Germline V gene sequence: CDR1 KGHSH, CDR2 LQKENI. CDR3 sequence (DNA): TGTGCCAGCTCACCACCCGGGGTAGCGGGCCAAGAGACCCAGTACTTC. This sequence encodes CASSPPGVAGQETQYF.

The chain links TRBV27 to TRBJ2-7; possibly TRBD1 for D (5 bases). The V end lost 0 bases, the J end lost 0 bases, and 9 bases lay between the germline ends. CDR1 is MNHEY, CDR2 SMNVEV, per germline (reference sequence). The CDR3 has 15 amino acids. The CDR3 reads CASSLSSQGSYEQYF. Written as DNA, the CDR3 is TGTGCCAGCAGTTTATCGTCGCAGGGCTCCTACGAGCAGTACTTC.

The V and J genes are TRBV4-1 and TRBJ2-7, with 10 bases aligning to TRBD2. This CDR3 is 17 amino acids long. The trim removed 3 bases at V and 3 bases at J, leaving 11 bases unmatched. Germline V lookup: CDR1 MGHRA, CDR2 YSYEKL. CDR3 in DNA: TGCGCCAGCAGCCAGCCCCTAGCGGGAGCGAAGGTCTACGAGCAGTACTTC. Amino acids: CASSQPLAGAKVYEQYF.

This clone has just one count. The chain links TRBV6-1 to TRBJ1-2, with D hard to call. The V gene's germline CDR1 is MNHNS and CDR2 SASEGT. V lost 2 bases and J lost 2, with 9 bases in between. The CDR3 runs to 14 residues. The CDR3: CASSETDWNYGYTF. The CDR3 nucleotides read TGTGCCAGCAGTGAAACTGACTGGAACTATGGCTACACCTTC.

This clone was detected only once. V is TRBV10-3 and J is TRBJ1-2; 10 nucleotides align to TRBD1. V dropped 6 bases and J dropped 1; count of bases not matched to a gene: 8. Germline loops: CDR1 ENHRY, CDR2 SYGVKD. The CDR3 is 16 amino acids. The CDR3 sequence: CAIRMTGGAGNYGYTF. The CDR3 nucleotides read TGTGCCATCAGAATGACAGGGGGCGCGGGTAACTATGGCTACACCTTC.

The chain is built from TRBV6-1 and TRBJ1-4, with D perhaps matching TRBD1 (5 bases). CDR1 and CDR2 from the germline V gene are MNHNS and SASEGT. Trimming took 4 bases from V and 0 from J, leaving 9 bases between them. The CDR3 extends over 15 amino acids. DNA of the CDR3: TGTGCCAGCAGTGCCGGACATACAACTAATGAAAAACTGTTTTTT. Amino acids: CASSAGHTTNEKLFF.

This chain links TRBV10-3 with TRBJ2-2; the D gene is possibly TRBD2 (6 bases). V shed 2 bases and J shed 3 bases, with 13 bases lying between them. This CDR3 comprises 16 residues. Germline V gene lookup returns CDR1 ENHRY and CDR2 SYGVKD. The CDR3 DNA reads TGTGCCATCAGTGAGGTCAGGACTACCTACACCGGGGAGCTGTTTTTT. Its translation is CAISEVRTTYTGELFF.

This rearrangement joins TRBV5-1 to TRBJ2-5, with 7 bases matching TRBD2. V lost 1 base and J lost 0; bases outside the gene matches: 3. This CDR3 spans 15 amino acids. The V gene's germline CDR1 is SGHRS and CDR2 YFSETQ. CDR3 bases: TGCGCCAGCAGCTTGCTCAGCGGGGACCAAGAGACCCAGTACTTC. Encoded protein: CASSLLSGDQETQYF.

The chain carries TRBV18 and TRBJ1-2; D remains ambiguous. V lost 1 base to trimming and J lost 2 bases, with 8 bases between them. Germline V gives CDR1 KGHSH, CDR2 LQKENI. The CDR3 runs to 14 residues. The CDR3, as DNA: TGTGCCAGCTCACCACTGCACGAGAACTATGGCTACACCTTC. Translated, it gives CASSPLHENYGYTF.

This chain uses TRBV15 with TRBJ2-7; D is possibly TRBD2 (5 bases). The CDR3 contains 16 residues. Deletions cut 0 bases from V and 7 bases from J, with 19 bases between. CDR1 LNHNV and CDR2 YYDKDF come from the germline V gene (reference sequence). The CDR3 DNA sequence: TGTGCCACCAGCAGAGATTTGGGGTCGGGGTTTTGGGAGCAGTACTTC. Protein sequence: CATSRDLGSGFWEQYF.

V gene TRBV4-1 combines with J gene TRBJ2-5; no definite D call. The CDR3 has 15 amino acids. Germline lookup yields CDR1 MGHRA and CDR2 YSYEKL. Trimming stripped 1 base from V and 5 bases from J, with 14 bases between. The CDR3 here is CASSQVLEISETQYF. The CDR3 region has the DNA TGCGCCAGCAGCCAAGTTCTCGAGATCTCGGAGACCCAGTACTTC.

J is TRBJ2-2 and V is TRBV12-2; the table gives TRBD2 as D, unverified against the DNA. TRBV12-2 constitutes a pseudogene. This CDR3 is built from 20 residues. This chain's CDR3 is CASRLDGGTSGSVDTGELFF. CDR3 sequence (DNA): TGTGCAAGTCGCTTAGATGGAGGGACTAGCGGGAGTGTGGACACCGGGGAGCTGTTTTTT.